This T cell receptor beta chain came from a study of cytomegalovirus exposure and HLA in healthy donors (dated by TCRdb to the late 2010s). At the level of the whole study: According to an earlier analysis of around 600 of the donors, about 179 million T cells yielded 117 million unique TCR beta sequences and 276 Gb of sequence data. An early release that covered about 600 HLA-typed donors contained approximately 300 gigabases of sequencing data and about 84 million unique TCR sequences. Of the roughly 400 genotyped donors, over 80% were placed in the genetic ancestry cluster associated with self-reported Caucasian donors. The study was designed to test whether signatures of past pathogen exposure could be identified by cataloging public T cell receptors. Using immunosequencing, the study profiled T cell repertoires from roughly 650 subjects and related those repertoires to cytomegalovirus serostatus. In addition to the first cohort of 666 subjects, a separate validation cohort of approximately 110 different subjects was used. The study combined high-throughput TCR immunosequencing, statistical association of individual TCRs with disease status, and machine learning to predict cytomegalovirus infection status. To study patterns of TCR occurrence, a later analysis re-analyzed previously published TCR beta repertoires from 550 to 800 donors and added high-resolution HLA genotyping. Rather than drawing on any new phenotypic data, the later analysis identified candidate immune exposures from TCR beta sequences and the way those sequences occurred across donors. In an earlier analysis of a few hundred of the donors, high-throughput TCR beta sequencing was used to judge whether each TCR beta V gene segment behaved as functional or pseudogenic. Donor age, sex, ethnicity and CMV serostatus were compiled alongside the repertoire data. Genome-wide SNP genotypes for about 55% of the 666 donors were used in a later genetic analysis, which treated that subset as a discovery cohort. All discovery cohort repertoires had been generated using a single sequencing platform. HLA typing included class I and class II loci at four-digit resolution. The number of typed donors differed by locus: about 620-640 for A, B, C, DRB1 and DQB1; approximately 520 for DQA1; 600 to 610 for DPA1; and roughly 450 for DPB1. Four or five DR-DQ haplotypes were handled as single units for association and clustering, since linkage in the cohort was strong. Among 300 to 450 genotyped donors of the cohort, an average of approximately 250,000 unique TCR beta nucleotide sequences were sequenced per donor, approximately 20% of them non-productive.

Comment on this clone: The antigen it recognizes is unknown. Per-base qualities were not stored, and no clone one base away is much larger.

Beyond this particular receptor, the publication reports: It was suggested by the authors that the approach could potentially be generalized to other disease states and immunological phenotypes. Only TCR beta chains were sequenced in this cohort, and the absence of alpha or paired-chain data limited detectable features. In a later analysis, several top co-occurrence clusters were reported to appear linked to parvovirus B19, influenza, CMV and Epstein-Barr virus. Correlated functional status among segregating V segments might be attributable to linkage disequilibrium, but an unknown experimental factor could not be ruled out. In the study, 150 to 200 TCR beta chains were listed as associated with cytomegalovirus. Cytomegalovirus status was reported to be diagnosed by the classifier with high specificity and sensitivity in both the original and validation cohorts. Some 16 rarely observed V segments, including chromosome 9 orphons, were excluded from the earlier analysis of several hundred of the donors because counts were too low. At a false discovery rate of 0.05, a later analysis linked fewer than 20,000 TCR beta sequences to specific HLA alleles. A cluster of highly shared sequence variants was judged likely to be a technical artifact of the sequencing pipeline. In vitro tests confirmed that a few of the cytomegalovirus-associated TCR beta chains recognize cytomegalovirus antigens. In a later analysis, the rate of TCR association differed among HLA loci, with DRB1 alleles having the most associated TCRs and HLA-C alleles having the fewest. A later genetic analysis associated a missense DCLRE1C variant with V-gene and J-gene trimming of TCR beta chains, and an independent cohort replicated the association. Because HLA typing was unavailable for some donors at each locus, only the typed subset was used in association tests. Compared with the roughly 720-donor mean, donors in an Asian-associated ancestry cluster had fewer N-insertions in productive TCRs, according to a later genetic analysis. Assigning TCR associations to individual alleles was difficult when HLA alleles, especially DR and DQ, strongly co-occurred. For the cohort, immune exposure information was limited to CMV serostatus. According to a later analysis, most CMV-associated TCR beta chains appeared to be HLA-restricted, and the HLA associations seemed to be driven largely by CMV exposure. An earlier analysis of approximately 540 of the donors showed that most TCR beta V segments appeared in productive rearrangements either about 87% or about 30% of the time, which broadly matched IMGT annotations. Most TCR sequences were observed very rarely across donors, whereas some public TCRs were present in many individuals. A further reported finding was that TCR beta sequences accurately predicted the HLA-A and HLA-B alleles for most subjects in the first cohort. Roughly uniform sequencing depth across donors was assumed in presence/absence analyses, although this assumption may not hold. Some IMGT-functional V segments, including TRBV6-2 and TRBV6-3, could not be told apart with the 87-base-pair reads, so those segments were excluded. A later analysis found that HLA-associated TCR beta chains were more clonally expanded and had lower generation probabilities than equally common non-associated chains.

Libraries were built with the immunoSEQ multiplex PCR assay. For the multiplex PCR, a mixture combining 60 forward primers for TCR Vbeta segments and 13 reverse primers for TCR Jbeta segments was used. A multiplex PCR assay on genomic DNA amplified the CDR3 region of rearranged TCR beta genes. The amplified TCR beta libraries were sequenced on the Illumina HiSeq System as 87-base-pair reads. On the study's bioinformatics: A later analysis tallied some 79 million unique TCR beta chains across the 700 or so repertoires, and around 9.9 million of those chains were shared by two or more donors. Raw reads were error-corrected and collapsed into unique sequences by a nearest-neighbor algorithm in which closely related sequences were merged to remove PCR and sequencing errors. CDR3 sequences were aligned to IMGT reference sequences to assign V, D and J gene segments. For a sequence to be retained, a match of at least six nucleotides was required to both a V gene segment and a J gene segment. Rearrangements were classified as productive when the CDR3 lacked stop codons and remained in frame with V and J, and all other rearrangements were classified as non-productive. CDR3 was defined according to IMGT convention as the region running from the second conserved V-encoded cysteine to the conserved J-encoded phenylalanine. The earlier analysis of about 570 of the donors excluded any sequence lacking an unambiguous match to a single V gene segment. In an earlier analysis of 587 of the donors, a V segment was called functional when productive rearrangements were above 56.7%, and segregating when the standard deviation between donors exceeded 5%. A statistical classification framework was built for diagnosing cytomegalovirus status from the catalog of TCR beta chain sequences. A later analysis assigned V and J genes by comparing TCR nucleotide sequences with IMGT/GENE-DB human TR gene sequences. In a later analysis, CDR3 sequences and most-parsimonious VDJ recombination scenarios were assigned using the TCRdist pipeline. In a later analysis, every TCR beta chain was defined by the combination of its CDR3 amino acid sequence and its V-gene family, and reads without a unique V-gene family were dropped. In a later analysis, 450 to 600 highly shared, low-generation-probability nucleotide sequences were removed to address suspected cross-contamination and a sequencing artifact. In a later analysis, a clonal expansion index was calculated for each public chain from normalized within-repertoire ranks of inferred template counts. In a later analysis, generation probabilities were computed using a VDJ recombination model fitted to out-of-frame rearrangements, and the results were checked against IGoR. In a later analysis, hypergeometric tests were used to score TCR-TCR, TCR-HLA and TCR-CMV co-occurrence, with a repertoire-size bias correction applied to TCR pairs. In a later analysis, false discovery rates were estimated by permuting HLA or CMV assignments 20 times. A later analysis grouped co-occurring TCRs with DBSCAN, adding TCRdist sequence similarity when clustering within HLA-allele-positive subsets. For co-occurrence clustering, repertoires with fewer than 30,000 or more than 120,000 public chains were excluded, along with about five repertoires with anomalous nucleotide sharing. In its TCRdb copy, this immuneACCESS table keeps in-frame sequences only and misses some clones. Where compared with another copy, unresolved V genes explain less than half of these, and the others have no known cause. For V, J and clone size, that table is used; D and trimming come from the DNA. The sample table shows tens of thousands of clones, and approximately 71% are seen once. Together, the top ten hold 2% to 2.5% of the sample.

Per the germline V gene (reference sequence), MNHNY is the CDR1 and SVGAGI is the CDR2. Inclusive of the bounding cysteine and phenylalanine, the CDR3 is 12 residues long. The only DNA kept is the CDR3, 36 bases in frame from the first base. V lost 5 bases and J lost 2 bases; the stretch between them is 7 bases long. The cohort consisted of 650 to 850 healthy bone marrow donors. All cohort members were sampled while nominally healthy, although unrecorded immune exposures were likely present. The donor was CMV seronegative and was included in the group of 352 seronegative cohort members. Each donor provided a peripheral blood sample, and peripheral blood mononuclear cells were used for TCR beta sequencing. Genomic DNA extraction from the blood cell samples was performed with the Qiagen DNeasy Blood Extraction Kit.

The TCR sequence derives from a man in his forties or fifties in good health and CMV-seronegative. Sequenced material: PBMCs. The chain is encoded by TRBV6-6 joined to TRBJ2-7, with the D gene too uncertain to name. The sequenced DNA is TGTGCCAGCAGTAAAGACACCTACGAGCAGTACTTC. This is translated as CASSKDTYEQYF.